This record concerns one T cell receptor (beta chain) sequence. TCRdb keeps only in-frame clones here, not all; method: immunoSEQ multiplex PCR. This sample carries about 240,000 clones, around 85% of them seen once, and the ten largest clones take over 8%. The data stem from a study of blood T cell repertoires in COVID-19. The germline gives CDR1 MGHRA, CDR2 YSYEKL. This CDR3 region has 16 residues. Trimming removed 1 base from V and 3 bases from J; junction bases left unmatched: 6. This sequence originates from a woman older than 75 with acute or convalescent COVID-19. This sequence joins TRBV4-1 and TRBJ1-3, with 7 bases matching TRBD1. The sequenced sample was peripheral blood. The CDR3 reads CASSQGSRQGGNTIYF. In nucleotides, the CDR3 is TGCGCCAGCAGCCAAGGGAGTCGACAGGGTGGAAACACCATATATTTT.